What follows is one T cell receptor (beta chain) and its context. The data derive from a study of cytomegalovirus exposure and HLA in healthy donors. PCR involved 60 Vbeta and 13 Jbeta primers. Here immunoSEQ multiplex PCR was the method, and the copy in TCRdb shows in-frame clones only, minus some. The sample lists around 200,000 clones; over 80% were seen once. Per germline, CDR1 SGHTA and CDR2 FQGTGA. The CDR3 runs 14 residues. V was pared by 10 bases and J by 2 bases, with 15 bases between. The chain has TRBV7-3 and TRBJ2-1, with D hard to call. The sequencing sample was made of PBMCs. This clonotype was sampled from a man in his forties or fifties in good health and CMV-seropositive. As DNA, the CDR3 is TGTGCCACCTCGCCCTATGGGCCCTACAATGAGCAGTTCTTC. Translation: CATSPYGPYNEQFF.